This T cell receptor (beta chain) appears in the sequencing data of a study of T-cell memory formation after mild COVID-19. The study, taken as a whole, reports: Contracting CD4+ clones lay largely in CM and EM, with CD8+ ones residing in EMRA. Day 15 to 85 contractors were CD4/CD8 balanced; later expanders leaned CD4+.

TCRdb reanalysed the 5' RACE reads using MiXCR and keeps one entry per CDR3 protein. The sample includes 350,000 to 500,000 distinct CDR3 sequences, under 20% seen only once; the top ten take 20% to 25%. Details on this clonotype: The antigen remains unidentified.

The CDR3 has 12 amino acids. Between the trimmed V and J ends, which lost 6 bases and 4 bases, there was a span of 10 bases. Looked up from germline, CDR1 is MNHEY and CDR2 is SVGAGI. J is TRBJ2-7 and V is TRBV6-5; tentative D call: TRBD2 (5 bases). The sequence came from a young man who had mild COVID-19 (a few samples of this study predate the infection). Cell type and time point are not known. Sequenced: PBMCs or a T cell subset sorted from them (not recorded which). The CDR3 DNA reads TGTGCCAGCAGCCCGGACTGGTACGAGCAGTACTTC. It encodes CASSPDWYEQYF.